The clone carrying this T cell receptor (beta chain) was detected ten times or more. Its specificity is unknown. This specimen belongs to a study of blood T cells in healthy people across ages. Study-wide findings and caveats: It was the long-lived donors that had more naive CD4+ cells and higher diversity than aged donors.

The CDR3 totals 14 residues. Trimming pared 3 bases from V and 2 bases from J, leaving 9 bases between. Germline CDR1 reads MRHNA; CDR2 reads SNTAGT. Together with a sample-barcoded 5' primer, a J-beta primer mix was included in a second PCR lasting about 7 to 11 cycles. TCRdb analysed the 5' RACE reads with MiXCR anew, one entry per CDR3 protein. In the table there are about 1.4 million distinct CDR3 sequences, 45% to 70% of which are singletons. This sequence originates from a man younger than 30 in good health. The V and J genes are TRBV6-4 and TRBJ2-3; perhaps D is TRBD1 or TRBD2 (6 bases each). What was sequenced was blood. The CDR3 DNA follows: TGTGCCAGCAGTGAGGGGGGACACACAGATACGCAGTATTTT. Residues: CASSEGGHTDTQYF.